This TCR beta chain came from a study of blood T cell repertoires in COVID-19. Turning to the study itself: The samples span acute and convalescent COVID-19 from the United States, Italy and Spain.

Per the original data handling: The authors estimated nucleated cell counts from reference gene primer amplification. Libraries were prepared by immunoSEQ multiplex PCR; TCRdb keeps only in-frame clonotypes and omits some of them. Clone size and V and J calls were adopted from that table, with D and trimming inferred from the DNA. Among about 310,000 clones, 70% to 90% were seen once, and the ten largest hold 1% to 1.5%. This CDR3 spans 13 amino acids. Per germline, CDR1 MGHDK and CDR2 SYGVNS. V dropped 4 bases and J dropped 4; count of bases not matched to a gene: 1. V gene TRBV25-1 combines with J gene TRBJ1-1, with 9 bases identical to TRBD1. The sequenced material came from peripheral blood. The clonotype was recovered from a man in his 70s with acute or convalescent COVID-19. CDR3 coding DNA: TGTGCCAGCAGTGTACAGGGGGCCACTGAAGCTTTCTTT. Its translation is CASSVQGATEAFF.